This T cell receptor beta chain derives from a study of kidney transplant recipient with SARS-CoV-2 infection (dated by TCRdb to the early 2020s). Read against the paper, the sample's time point label means: pre-pandemic baseline sample and day 111 after first positive SARS-CoV-2 test. The sequencer was an Illumina MiSeq. Profiling of the peripheral T cell repertoire targeted human TCRbeta genes. The source study handled its data this way. Beta-binomial modelling was applied to test for differential clonotype abundance so that variability over time was accounted for. Expanded clonotypes were screened against the ImmuneCODE reference database of SARS-CoV-2-associated TCRs and were mapped to viral genome regions. Further repertoire analyses covered TRBV gene usage, CDR3 length, CDR3 amino acid overlap between time points, clonotype abundance distributions and Jaccard similarity. TCRdb handled the public reads itself, with Q25 trimming in fastp and clone calling in MiXCR, and kept productive beta chains. All rows with the same CDR3 protein become a single entry with the most common DNA and genes. These V and J calls derive from TCRdb rather than the authors' analysis. Present in this sample are roughly 250,000 distinct CDR3 sequences, around 26% of which were seen just once. The ten largest make up about 7% of the sample.

Trimming costs V 5 bases and J 3 bases, and their ends lie 8 bases apart. CDR1 is given as MNHEY and CDR2 as SMNVEV, both from the germline V gene (reference sequence). The cysteine opens and the phenylalanine closes a CDR3 of 12 amino acids. The kept DNA is CDR3 alone, 36 bases in frame from the first base. This clonotype was seen repeatedly, ten times or more. The antigen this receptor binds is unknown. No clone much larger than this one lies a single base away; base qualities are absent. The material sequenced was a blood sample, taken at baseline and between days 110 and 120 from a kidney transplant recipient. This chain is built from TRBV27 and TRBJ2-7; the D match is possibly TRBD1 or TRBD2, with 5 bases aligned in each. This receptor was obtained from a young adult male patient who had COVID-19 and was a kidney transplant recipient. A transplant means some T cells may be of graft donor rather than patient origin. This receptor carries the CDR3 CASSRDGYEQYF. Here is the DNA: TGTGCCAGCAGTAGGGACGGCTACGAGCAGTACTTC.